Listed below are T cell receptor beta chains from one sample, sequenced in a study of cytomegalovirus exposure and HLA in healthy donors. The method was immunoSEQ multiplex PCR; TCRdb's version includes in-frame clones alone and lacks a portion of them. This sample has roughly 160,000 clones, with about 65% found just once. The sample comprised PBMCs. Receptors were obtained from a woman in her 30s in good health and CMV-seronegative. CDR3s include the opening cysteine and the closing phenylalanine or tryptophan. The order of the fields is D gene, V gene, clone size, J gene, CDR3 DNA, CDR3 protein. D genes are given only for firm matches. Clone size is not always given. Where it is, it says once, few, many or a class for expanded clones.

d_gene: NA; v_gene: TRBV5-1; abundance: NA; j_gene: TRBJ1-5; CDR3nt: TGCGCCAGCAGCTTGGGTGAACATAGCAATCAGCCCCAGCATTTT; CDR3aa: CASSLGEHSNQPQHF
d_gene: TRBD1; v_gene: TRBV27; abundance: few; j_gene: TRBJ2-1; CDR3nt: TGTGCCAGCAGTTTACTGATAGGGACAGATTTATACAATGAGCAGTTCTTC; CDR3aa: CASSLLIGTDLYNEQFF
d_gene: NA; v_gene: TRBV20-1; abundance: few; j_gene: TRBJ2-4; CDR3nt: TGCAGTGCATCCCTACCGGAGCGGCAGTACTTC; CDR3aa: CSASLPERQYF
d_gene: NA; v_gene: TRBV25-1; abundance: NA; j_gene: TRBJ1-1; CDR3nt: TGTGCCAGCAGCCAGACAGGACTGAGTGAAGCTTTCTTT; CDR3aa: CASSQTGLSEAFF
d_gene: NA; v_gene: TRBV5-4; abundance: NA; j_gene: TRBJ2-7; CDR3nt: TGTGCCAGCAGCGAGGACAGTAACTCCTACGAGCAGTACTTC; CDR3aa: CASSEDSNSYEQYF
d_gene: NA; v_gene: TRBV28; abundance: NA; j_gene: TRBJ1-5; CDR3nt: TGTGCCAGCAGTTGGCTTGACAGGAGCAATCAGCCCCAGCATTTT; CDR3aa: CASSWLDRSNQPQHF
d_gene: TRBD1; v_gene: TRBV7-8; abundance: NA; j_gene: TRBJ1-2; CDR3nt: TGTGCCAGCAGCTCGGATGACAGGGTTGATGGCTACACCTTC; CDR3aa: CASSSDDRVDGYTF
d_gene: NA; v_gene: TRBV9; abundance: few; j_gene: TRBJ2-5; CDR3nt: TGTGCCAGCAGCGTTGCGCCCAACCCCGAGACCCAGTACTTC; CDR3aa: CASSVAPNPETQYF
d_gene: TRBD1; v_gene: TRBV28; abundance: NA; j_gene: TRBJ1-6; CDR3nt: TGTGCCGGAGCTCAGGGGGAACATTCACCCCTCCACTTT; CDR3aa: CAGAQGEHSPLHF
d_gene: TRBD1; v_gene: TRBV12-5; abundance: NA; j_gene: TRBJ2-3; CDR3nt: TGTGCTAGTGGTTACCTGGGACAGGGGGCAACTACTGATACGCAGTATTTT; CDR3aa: CASGYLGQGATTDTQYF
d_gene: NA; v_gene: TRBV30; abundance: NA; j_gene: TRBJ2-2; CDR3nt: TGTGCCTGGAGTCTCCTCGGTTCGGCGAACACCGGGGAGCTGTTTTTT; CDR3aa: CAWSLLGSANTGELFF
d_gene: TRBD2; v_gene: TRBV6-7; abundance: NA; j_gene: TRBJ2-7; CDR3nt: TGTGCCAGCTCGGGAGGGACTAGCGGGAGGGCCCGATACGAGCAGTACTTC; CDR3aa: CASSGGTSGRARYEQYF
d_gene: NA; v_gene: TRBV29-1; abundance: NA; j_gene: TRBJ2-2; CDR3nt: TGCAGCGTTGAAGGGACAGCGAACACCGGGGAGCTGTTTTTT; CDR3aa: CSVEGTANTGELFF
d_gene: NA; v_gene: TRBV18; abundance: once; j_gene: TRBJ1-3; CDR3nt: TGTGCCAGCTCACCAGATCCGGGCTCTGGAAACACCATATATTTT; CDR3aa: CASSPDPGSGNTIYF
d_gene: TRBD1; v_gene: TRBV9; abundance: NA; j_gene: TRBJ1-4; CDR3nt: TGTGCCAGCAGCGCCGGGACAGGCGGTGAAAAACTGTTTTTT; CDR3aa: CASSAGTGGEKLFF
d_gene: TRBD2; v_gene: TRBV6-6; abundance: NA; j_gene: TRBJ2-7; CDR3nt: TGTGCCAGCAGTTATGGACTAGTCCACGAGCAGTACTTC; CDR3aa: CASSYGLVHEQYF
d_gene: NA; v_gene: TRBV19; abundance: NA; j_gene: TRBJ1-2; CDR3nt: TGTGCCAGTAGTGTCCGGGGGGTTGGCTACACCTTC; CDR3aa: CASSVRGVGYTF
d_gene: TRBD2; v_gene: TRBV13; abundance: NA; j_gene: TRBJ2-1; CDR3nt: TGTGCCAGCAGTCCCCCCTTAGCGGGGGGGCCGGGTGAGCAGTTCTTC; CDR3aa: CASSPPLAGGPGEQFF
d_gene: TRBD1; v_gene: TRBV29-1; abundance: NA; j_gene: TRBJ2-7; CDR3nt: TGCAGCGTTTCGGGACAGGGGGCACATGAGCAGTACTTC; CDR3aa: CSVSGQGAHEQYF
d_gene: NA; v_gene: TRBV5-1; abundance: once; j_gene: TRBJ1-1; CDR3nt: TGCGCCAGCAGCACCCTGGGACTTCTGACTGAAGCTTTCTTT; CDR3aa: CASSTLGLLTEAFF
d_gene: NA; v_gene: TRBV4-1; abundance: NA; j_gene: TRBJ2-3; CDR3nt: TGCGCCAGCAGCCCCTTTTTCGGGGGCACAGATACGCAGTATTTT; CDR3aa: CASSPFFGGTDTQYF
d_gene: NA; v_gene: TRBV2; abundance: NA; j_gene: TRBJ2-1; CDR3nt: TGTGCCAGTAAACGGGACAATGAGCAGTTCTTC; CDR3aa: CASKRDNEQFF
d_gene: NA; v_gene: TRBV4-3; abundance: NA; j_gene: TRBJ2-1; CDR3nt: TGCGCCAGCAGCCAAGATAATGGCGGTTACAATGAGCAGTTCTTC; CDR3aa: CASSQDNGGYNEQFF
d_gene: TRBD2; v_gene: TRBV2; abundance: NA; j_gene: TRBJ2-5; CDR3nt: TGTGCCAGCAAAGAGAGGGGCCTGGCTAGCGGGATTCAAGAGACCCAGTACTTC; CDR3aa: CASKERGLASGIQETQYF
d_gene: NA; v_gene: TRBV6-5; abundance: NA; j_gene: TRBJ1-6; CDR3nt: TGTGCCAGCATGCAGGGTTCCTATTCACCCCTCCACTTT; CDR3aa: CASMQGSYSPLHF
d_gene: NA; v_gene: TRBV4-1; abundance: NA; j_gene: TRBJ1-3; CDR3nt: TGCGCCAGCAGCCAAACGGGGGTCGGAACTGGAAACACCATATATTTT; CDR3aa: CASSQTGVGTGNTIYF
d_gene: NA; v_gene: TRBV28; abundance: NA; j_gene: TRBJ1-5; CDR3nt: TGTGCCAGCCTGACGGGGGGCGCGAGCAATCAGCCCCAGCATTTT; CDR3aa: CASLTGGASNQPQHF
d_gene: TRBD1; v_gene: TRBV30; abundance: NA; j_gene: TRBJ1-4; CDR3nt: TGTGCCTGGAGTTACGGGGACAGGGAAGAAAAACTGTTTTTT; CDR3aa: CAWSYGDREEKLFF
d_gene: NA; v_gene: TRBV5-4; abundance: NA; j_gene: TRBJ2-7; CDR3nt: TGTGCCAGCAGCTTGGCCGGGAGTCCCCACGAGCAGTACTTC; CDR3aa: CASSLAGSPHEQYF
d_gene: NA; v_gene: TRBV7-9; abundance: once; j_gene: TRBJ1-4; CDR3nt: TGTGCCAGCAGCCCCGACGAGGGTAATGAAAAACTGTTTTTT; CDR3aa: CASSPDEGNEKLFF
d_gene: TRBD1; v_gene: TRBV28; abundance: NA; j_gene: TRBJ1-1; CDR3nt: TGTGCCAGCAGTCACGCAGGGGGCGGGAACACTGAAGCTTTCTTT; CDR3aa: CASSHAGGGNTEAFF
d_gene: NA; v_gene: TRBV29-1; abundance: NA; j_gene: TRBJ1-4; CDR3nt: TGCAGCGTCGGGGTAGGCGTTGCAACTAATGAAAAACTGTTTTTT; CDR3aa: CSVGVGVATNEKLFF
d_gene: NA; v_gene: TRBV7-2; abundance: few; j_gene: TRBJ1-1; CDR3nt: TGTGCCAGCAGCTTACGGAGGGAAGGGCACCAAGCTTTCTTT; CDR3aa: CASSLRREGHQAFF
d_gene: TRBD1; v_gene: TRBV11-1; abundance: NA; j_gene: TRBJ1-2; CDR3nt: TGTGCCAGCAGCGGAGACAGGGACCATTATGGCTACACCTTC; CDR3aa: CASSGDRDHYGYTF
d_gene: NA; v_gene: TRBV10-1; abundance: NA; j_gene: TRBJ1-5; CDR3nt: TGCGCCAGCTTGCAGGGAACGAAGCCCCAGCATTTT; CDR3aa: CASLQGTKPQHF
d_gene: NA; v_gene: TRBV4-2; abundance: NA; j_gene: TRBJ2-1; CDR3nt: TGTGCCAGCAGCCAATCGGGTGAGCAGTTCTTC; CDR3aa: CASSQSGEQFF
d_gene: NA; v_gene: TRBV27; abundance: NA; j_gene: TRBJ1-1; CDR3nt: TGTGCCAGCAGTTTCGGCACGGGATCCACTGAAGCTTTCTTT; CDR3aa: CASSFGTGSTEAFF
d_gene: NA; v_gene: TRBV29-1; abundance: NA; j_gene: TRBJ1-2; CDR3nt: TGCAGCGTTGTTGCGGGAGTGATCTATGGCTACACCTTC; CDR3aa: CSVVAGVIYGYTF
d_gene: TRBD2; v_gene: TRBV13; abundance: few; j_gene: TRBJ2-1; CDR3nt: TGTGCCAGCAGCTTAGGCCTAACGGGAGGGCCATACAATGAGCAGTTCTTC; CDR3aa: CASSLGLTGGPYNEQFF
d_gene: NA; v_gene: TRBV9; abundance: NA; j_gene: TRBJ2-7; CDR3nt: TGTGCCAGCGGGAGAGGACTGAACTCCTACGAGCAGTACTTC; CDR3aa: CASGRGLNSYEQYF
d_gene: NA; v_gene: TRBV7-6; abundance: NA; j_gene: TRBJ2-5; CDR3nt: TGTGCCAGCAGCCCAGCGGAGACCCAGTACTTC; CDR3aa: CASSPAETQYF
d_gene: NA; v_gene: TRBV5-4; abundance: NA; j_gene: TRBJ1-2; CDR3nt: TGTGCCAGCAGCCCGGGACAAGTGGGGTATGGCTACACCTTC; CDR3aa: CASSPGQVGYGYTF
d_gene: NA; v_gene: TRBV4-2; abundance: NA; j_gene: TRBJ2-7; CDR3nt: TGTGCCAGCAGCCAGACCTCCGGGACTTATACCTACGAGCAGTACTTC; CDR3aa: CASSQTSGTYTYEQYF